The T cell receptor beta chain described here comes from a study of CD8 T cells in ankylosing spondylitis. The ends were cut back, 5 bases at V and 2 bases at J, with 10 bases in the middle. CDR3 length equals 14 residues. Looked up from germline, CDR1 is SGHTA and CDR2 is FQGNSA. MiXCR, run by TCRdb on the 5' RACE reads, gives a single entry per CDR3 protein. The sample comprises approximately 110,000 distinct CDR3 sequences, 24% of which are singletons, and about 12% rests with the top ten. The V call is TRBV7-2, the J call TRBJ1-5; the D gene is possibly TRBD1 (5 bases). Input material: synovial fluid, either unsorted or a sorted T cell fraction (not recorded which). This TCR derives from a male donor with ankylosing spondylitis. CDR3 region: CASSQVGGNQPQHF. The CDR3, as DNA: TGTGCCAGCAGCCAAGTAGGGGGCAATCAGCCCCAGCATTTT.